This entry features one TCR beta chain sequence. The target antigen is unknown. V was pared by 2 bases and J by 3 bases, with 3 bases of the junction left unmatched. The CDR3 totals 15 residues. CDR1 and CDR2 (germline): KGHSH, LQKENI. This record comes from a study of OX40 agonist ivuxolimab in advanced cancers. For the study at large: Prior anti-PD-1, anti-PD-L1 or anti-CTLA-4 therapy did not bar entry, and more than 35% had some.

Profiled with immunoSEQ multiplex PCR; TCRdb holds only in-frame clones, not every one. The table includes 77,000 or so clones, 90% detected once. Anyone with autoimmune disease history or systemic immunosuppression was excluded. Blood was sampled at baseline, cycle 4 day 1, and cycle 7 day 1. Findings and caveats of the study: More expanded clones were seen, on average, in CD8+ T cells than in CD4+.

The chain couples TRBV18 to TRBJ2-2; TRBD1 matches at 7 bases. Sequencing used CD4+ or CD8+ T cells sorted from blood, obtained in a trial of the OX40 agonist ivuxolimab. The TCR was taken from an adult with an advanced solid tumor such as melanoma, head and neck, liver or kidney cancer. The CDR3 nucleotides read TGTGCCAGCTCACCATATCAGGGGGACACCGGGGAGCTGTTTTTT. Its protein product is CASSPYQGDTGELFF. The full variable domain, its missing parts supplied by reference TRBV18 and TRBJ2-2, is NAGVMQNPRHLVRRRGQEARLRCSPMKGHSHVYWYRQLPEEGLKFMVYLQKENIIDESGMPKERFSAEFPKEGPSILRIQQVVRGDSAAYFCASSPYQGDTGELFFGEGSRLTVL.